This TCR beta chain derives from a study of blood T cell repertoires in COVID-19. Assay: immunoSEQ multiplex PCR; the TCRdb copy retains only in-frame clones and omits some. The repertoire holds some 250,000 clones, approximately 83% seen once, with approximately 1.9% in the top ten. Germline V CDR1 and CDR2: SGHTA, FQGNSA. Trimming shortened V by 0 bases and J by 3 bases, and 11 bases separated the two germline ends. The CDR3 runs 15 residues. This chain connects TRBV7-2 to TRBJ1-1, with a weak D call TRBD1 (5 bases). The sequenced material came from PBMCs or T cells enriched from blood (not recorded which). This TCR was sampled from a woman between 50 and 59 years old who had recovered from COVID-19. For the CDR3, the DNA is TGTGCCAGCAGCTTAGCTTGGGGGGTTTACACTGAAGCTTTCTTT. Protein: CASSLAWGVYTEAFF. Drawing the rest from reference TRBV7-2 and TRBJ1-1, the complete variable domain is GAGVSQSPSNKVTEKGKDVELRCDPISGHTALYWYRQSLGQGLEFLIYFQGNSAPDKSGLPSDRFSAERTGGSVSTLTIQRTQQEDSAVYLCASSLAWGVYTEAFFGQGTRLTVV.